This TCR beta chain emerged from a study of post-analysis software for immune sequencing data (dated by TCRdb to about 2015). Context from the whole study: Disease courses on record covered relapsing-remitting, secondary progressive and progressive-relapsing multiple sclerosis, though some patients had no subtype annotation. A subset of samples was prepared in parallel using single-end sample barcoding, then pooled and co-amplified after Illumina adapter ligation. The patient repertoires were compared against approximately ten previously published healthy control repertoires obtained from donors aged 6 to 25 years.

To demonstrate the VDJtools post-analysis software, TCR beta repertoires were profiled from the peripheral blood of roughly 12 young patients with multiple sclerosis. The multiple sclerosis patients were children and adolescents ranging in age from roughly 6 to 15 years. The paper's findings and limits, for the study overall: When samples were clustered directly using the F measure, samples prepared in the same batch co-clustered strongly, which prompted a batch-effect correction. Compared with controls, multiple sclerosis patients had significantly lower normalized Chao1 diversity, a finding suggesting substantial peripheral T-cell clonal expansion. Roughly 5 TRBV segments, including TRBV5-6, TRBV5-1 and TRBV20-1, were significantly more frequent in patients than controls. The control group was slightly older than the multiple sclerosis patient group.

This clonotype was found a few times. What antigen it recognizes has not been identified. Base qualities are missing; no much larger clone stands one base away. The receptor library was made with PCR. Sequencing took place on an Illumina HiSeq 2500. Unique molecular identifiers were incorporated into TCR beta cDNA libraries to reduce PCR and sequencing biases. Per 1 to 10 million input T cells, approximately 500,000 cDNA molecules were obtained, such that each molecule approximated one T cell. Patient libraries were prepared and sequenced with the same protocol used for the earlier healthy control dataset. Within a given batch, samples were prepared together, multiplexed and sequenced on the same HiSeq lane. Regarding the original processing steps: MIGEC was used to process the raw barcoded reads, and molecular identifier groups with only a single read were discarded before consensus assembly and CDR3 extraction. Clonotype tables were post-analysed with VDJtools, normalizing diversity by down-sampling all datasets to the smallest sample size. Repertoire overlap clustering matched CDR3 amino acid but not nucleotide sequences to correct batch-related cross-sample contamination. The raw public data were reprocessed by TCRdb itself: fastp quality trimming at Q25, MiXCR clonotype calling, in-frame beta chains only. Every entry covers one CDR3 protein and lists the most common genes and DNA from its rows. None of the V and J calls come from the authors' own analysis; TCRdb made them. Present in this sample are 450,000 to 650,000 distinct CDR3 sequences, about 40% of which were seen just once. The top ten clones comprise around 1.7% of the sample.

Trimming costs V 1 base and J 7 bases, and their ends lie 11 bases apart. The CDR3, cysteine through phenylalanine, is 14 amino acids long. The DNA shown is the 42-base CDR3, in frame from base 1. CDR1 and CDR2 were assigned from the germline V gene as SGHTA and FQGNSA. The chain links TRBV7-2 with TRBJ2-4; the D gene is possibly TRBD1, with 6 bases matching. Sequenced: blood. The TCR sequence derives from a girl under 18 with multiple sclerosis. The sequenced DNA: TGTGCCAGCAGCTTAGGCCACCAGGGGAACATTCAGTACTTC. Its translation reads: CASSLGHQGNIQYF. Reference TRBV7-2 and TRBJ2-4 proteins supply the regions before and after the CDR3; the full variable domain is: GAGVSQSPSNKVTEKGKDVELRCDPISGHTALYWYRQSLGQGLEFLIYFQGNSAPDKSGLPSDRFSAERTGGSVSTLTIQRTQQEDSAVYLCASSLGHQGNIQYFGAGTRLSVL.